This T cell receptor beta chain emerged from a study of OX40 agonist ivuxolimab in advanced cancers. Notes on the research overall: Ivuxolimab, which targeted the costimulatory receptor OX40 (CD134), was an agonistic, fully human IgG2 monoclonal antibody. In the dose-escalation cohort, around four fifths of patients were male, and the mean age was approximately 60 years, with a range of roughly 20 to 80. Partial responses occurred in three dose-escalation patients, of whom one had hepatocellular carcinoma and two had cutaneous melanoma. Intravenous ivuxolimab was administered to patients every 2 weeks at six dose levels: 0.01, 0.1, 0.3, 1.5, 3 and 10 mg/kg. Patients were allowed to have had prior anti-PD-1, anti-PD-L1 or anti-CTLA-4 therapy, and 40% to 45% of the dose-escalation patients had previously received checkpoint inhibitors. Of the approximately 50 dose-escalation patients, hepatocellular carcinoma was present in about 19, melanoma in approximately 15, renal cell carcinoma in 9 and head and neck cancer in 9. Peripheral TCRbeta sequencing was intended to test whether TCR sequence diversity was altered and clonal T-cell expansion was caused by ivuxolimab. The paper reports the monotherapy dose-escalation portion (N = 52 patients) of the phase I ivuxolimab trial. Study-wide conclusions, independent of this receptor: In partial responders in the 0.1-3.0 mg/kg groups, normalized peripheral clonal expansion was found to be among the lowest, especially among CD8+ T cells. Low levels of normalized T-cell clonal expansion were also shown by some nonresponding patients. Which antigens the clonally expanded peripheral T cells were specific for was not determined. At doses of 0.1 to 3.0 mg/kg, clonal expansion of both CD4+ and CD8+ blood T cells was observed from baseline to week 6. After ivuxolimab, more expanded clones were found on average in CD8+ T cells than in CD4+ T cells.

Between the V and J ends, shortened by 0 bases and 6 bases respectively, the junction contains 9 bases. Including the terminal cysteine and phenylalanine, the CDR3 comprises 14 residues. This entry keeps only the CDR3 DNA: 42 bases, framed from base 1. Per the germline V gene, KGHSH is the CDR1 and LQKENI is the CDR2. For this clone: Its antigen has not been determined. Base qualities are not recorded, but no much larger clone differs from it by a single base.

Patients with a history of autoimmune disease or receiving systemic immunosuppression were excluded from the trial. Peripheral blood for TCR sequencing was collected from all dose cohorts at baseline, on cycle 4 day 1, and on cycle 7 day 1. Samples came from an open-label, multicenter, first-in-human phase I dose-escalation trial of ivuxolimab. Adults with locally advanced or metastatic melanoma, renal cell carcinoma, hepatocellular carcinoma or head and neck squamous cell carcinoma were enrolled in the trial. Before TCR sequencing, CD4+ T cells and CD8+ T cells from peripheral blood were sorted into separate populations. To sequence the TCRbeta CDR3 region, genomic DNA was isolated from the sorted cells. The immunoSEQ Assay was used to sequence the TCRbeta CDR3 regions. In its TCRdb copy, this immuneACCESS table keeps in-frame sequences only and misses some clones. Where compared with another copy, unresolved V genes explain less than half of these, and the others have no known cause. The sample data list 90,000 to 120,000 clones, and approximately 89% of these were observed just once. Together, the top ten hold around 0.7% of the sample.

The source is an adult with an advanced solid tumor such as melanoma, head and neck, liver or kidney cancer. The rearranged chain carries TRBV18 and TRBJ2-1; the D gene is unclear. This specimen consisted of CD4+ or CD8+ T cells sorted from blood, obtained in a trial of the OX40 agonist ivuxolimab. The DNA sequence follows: TGTGCCAGCTCACCACCGAGCCCCCCCAATGAGCAGTTCTTC. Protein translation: CASSPPSPPNEQFF.